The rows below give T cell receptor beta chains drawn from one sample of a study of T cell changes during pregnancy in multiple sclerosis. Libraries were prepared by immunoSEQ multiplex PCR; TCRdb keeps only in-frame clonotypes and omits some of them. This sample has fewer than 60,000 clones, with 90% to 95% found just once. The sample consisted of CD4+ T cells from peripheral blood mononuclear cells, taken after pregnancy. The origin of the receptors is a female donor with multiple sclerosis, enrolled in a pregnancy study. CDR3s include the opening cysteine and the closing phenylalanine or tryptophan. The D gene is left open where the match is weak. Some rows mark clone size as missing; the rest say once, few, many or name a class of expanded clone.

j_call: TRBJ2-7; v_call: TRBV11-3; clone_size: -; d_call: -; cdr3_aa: CASSPRSPSTEQYF; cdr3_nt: TGTGCCAGCAGCCCTAGAAGTCCCTCTACCGAGCAGTACTTC
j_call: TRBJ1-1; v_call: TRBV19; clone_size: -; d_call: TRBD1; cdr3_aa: CASSPFRGKNTEAFF; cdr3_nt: TGTGCCAGCTCGCCATTCAGGGGGAAGAACACTGAAGCTTTCTTT
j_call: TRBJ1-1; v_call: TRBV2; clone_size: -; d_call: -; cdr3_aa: CASSDPAGEVGTEAFF; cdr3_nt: TGTGCCAGCAGTGATCCAGCGGGGGAGGTAGGCACTGAAGCTTTCTTT
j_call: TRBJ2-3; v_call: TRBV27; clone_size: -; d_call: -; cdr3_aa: CASRTGILSTDTQYF; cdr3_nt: TGTGCCAGCAGAACCGGGATCCTAAGCACAGATACGCAGTATTTT
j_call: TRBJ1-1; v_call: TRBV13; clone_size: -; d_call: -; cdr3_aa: CASSLGNFGGAEAFF; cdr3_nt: TGTGCCAGCAGCTTGGGTAACTTCGGGGGGGCTGAAGCTTTCTTT
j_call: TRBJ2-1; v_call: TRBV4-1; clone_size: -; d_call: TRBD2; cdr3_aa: CASSLGLAGADEQFF; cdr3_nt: TGCGCCAGCAGCCTGGGACTAGCGGGAGCCGATGAGCAGTTCTTC
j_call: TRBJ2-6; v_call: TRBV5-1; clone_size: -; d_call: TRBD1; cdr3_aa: CASSSQTGGVGGANVLTF; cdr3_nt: TGCGCCAGCAGCTCCCAGACAGGGGGCGTGGGGGGGGCCAACGTCCTGACTTTC
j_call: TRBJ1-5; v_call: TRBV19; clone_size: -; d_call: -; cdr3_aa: CASSIANQPQHF; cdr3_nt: TGTGCCAGTAGTATAGCAAATCAGCCCCAGCATTTT
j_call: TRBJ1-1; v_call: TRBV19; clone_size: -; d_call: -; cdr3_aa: CASCGGRGNTEAFF; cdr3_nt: TGTGCCTCTTGCGGGGGCAGGGGGAACACTGAAGCTTTCTTT
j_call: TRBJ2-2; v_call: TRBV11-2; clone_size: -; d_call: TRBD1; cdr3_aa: CASRRGQGHTGELFF; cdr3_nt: TGTGCCAGCAGACGGGGACAGGGCCACACCGGGGAGCTGTTTTTT
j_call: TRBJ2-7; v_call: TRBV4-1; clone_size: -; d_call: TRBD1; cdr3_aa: CASSQAQGQSYEQYF; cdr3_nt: TGCGCCAGCAGCCAAGCCCAGGGACAGTCATACGAGCAGTACTTC
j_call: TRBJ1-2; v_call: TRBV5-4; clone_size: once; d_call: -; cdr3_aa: CASSLDGGNYGYTF; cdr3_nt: TGTGCCAGCAGCTTGGACGGGGGAAACTATGGCTACACCTTC
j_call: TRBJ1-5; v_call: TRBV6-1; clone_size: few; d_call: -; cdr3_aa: CASREYMGNQPQHF; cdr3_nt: TGTGCCAGCAGAGAGTATATGGGCAATCAGCCCCAGCATTTT
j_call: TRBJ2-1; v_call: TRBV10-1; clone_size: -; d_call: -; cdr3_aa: CASGGLQRNEQFF; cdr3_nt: TGCGCCAGCGGGGGCCTACAGCGGAATGAGCAGTTCTTC
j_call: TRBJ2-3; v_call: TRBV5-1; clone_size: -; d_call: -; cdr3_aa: CASSARMRFLNTDTQYF; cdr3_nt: TGCGCCAGCAGCGCCCGAATGCGGTTCCTAAACACAGATACGCAGTATTTT